This T cell receptor beta chain was recorded in a study of T cells in women clearing cervical HPV infection. Turning to the study itself: Cases' blood sampling followed lesion detection by median approximately 150 days (90 to 200). Points from the study as a whole: Richness plus V gene abundances separated cases from controls with AUC roughly 0.88.

With regard to this clone: The antigen is unknown. With the read ending 3 residues before the CDR3 end, the germline J gene is used to fill in that end.

Using immunoSEQ multiplex PCR, the repertoire was profiled, and TCRdb retains in-frame clones only, with some absent. This repertoire comprises approximately 26,000 clones; its ten largest clones make up over 8.5%. V lost 5 bases and J lost 0; bases outside the gene matches: 11. Germline CDR1 LNHDA, CDR2 SQIVND (reference sequence). The CDR3 loop spans 17 amino acids. This sequence joins TRBV19 and TRBJ2-5; 8 nucleotides line up with TRBD2. Sample: blood buffy coat. The receptor was derived from a woman aged 18-70 years with a cervical HPV16 infection that either progressed to CIN3+ or cleared (not recorded which). The CDR3 loop is CASSPVKLAAHQETQYF. CDR3 bases read: TGTGCCAGTAGTCCGGTAAAACTAGCGGCCCACCAAGAGACC.